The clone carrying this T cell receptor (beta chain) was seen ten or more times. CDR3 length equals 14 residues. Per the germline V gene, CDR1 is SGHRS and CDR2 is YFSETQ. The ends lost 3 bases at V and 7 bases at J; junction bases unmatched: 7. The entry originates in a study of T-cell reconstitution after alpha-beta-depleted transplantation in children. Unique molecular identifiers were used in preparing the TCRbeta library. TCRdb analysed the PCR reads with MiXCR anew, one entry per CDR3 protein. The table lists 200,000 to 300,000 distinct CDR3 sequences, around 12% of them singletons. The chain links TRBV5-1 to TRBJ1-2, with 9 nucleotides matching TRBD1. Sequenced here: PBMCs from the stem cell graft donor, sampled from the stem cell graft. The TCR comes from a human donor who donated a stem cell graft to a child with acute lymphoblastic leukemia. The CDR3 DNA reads TGCGCCAGCAGCTCGGACAGGGGTACTGGTGGCTACACCTTC. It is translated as CASSSDRGTGGYTF.